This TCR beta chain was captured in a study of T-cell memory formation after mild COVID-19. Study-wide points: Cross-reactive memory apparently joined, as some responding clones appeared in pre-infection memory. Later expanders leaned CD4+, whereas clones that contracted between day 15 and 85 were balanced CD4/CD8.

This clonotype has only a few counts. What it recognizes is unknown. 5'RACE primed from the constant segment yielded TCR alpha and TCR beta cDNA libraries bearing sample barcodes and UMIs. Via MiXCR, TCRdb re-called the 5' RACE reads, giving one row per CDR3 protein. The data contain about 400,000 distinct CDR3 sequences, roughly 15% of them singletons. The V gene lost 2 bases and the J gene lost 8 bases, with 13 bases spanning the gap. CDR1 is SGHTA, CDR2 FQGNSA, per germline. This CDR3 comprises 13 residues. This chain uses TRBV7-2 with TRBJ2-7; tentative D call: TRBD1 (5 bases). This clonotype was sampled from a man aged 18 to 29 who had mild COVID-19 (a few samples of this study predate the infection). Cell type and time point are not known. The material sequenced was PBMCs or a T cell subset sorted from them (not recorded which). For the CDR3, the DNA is TGTGCCAGCAGCTTACTGCGACAGTCAAAGCAGTACGTC. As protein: CASSLLRQSKQYV.